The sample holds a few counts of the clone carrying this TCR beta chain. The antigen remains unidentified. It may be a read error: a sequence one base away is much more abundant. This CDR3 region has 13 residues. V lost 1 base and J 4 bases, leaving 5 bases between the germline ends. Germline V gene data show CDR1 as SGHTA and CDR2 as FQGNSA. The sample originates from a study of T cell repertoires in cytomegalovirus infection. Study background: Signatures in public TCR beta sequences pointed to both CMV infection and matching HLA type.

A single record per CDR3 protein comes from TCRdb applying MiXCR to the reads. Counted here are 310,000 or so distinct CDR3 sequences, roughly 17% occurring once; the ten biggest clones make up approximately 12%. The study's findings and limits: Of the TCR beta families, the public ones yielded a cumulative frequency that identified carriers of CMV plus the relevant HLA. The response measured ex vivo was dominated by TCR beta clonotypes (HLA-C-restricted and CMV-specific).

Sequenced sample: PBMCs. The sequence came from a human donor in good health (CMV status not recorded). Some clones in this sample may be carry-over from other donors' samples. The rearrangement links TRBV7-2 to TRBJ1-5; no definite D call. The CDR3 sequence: CASSLDQNQPQHF. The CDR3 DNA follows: TGTGCCAGCAGCTTAGATCAGAATCAGCCCCAGCATTTT.